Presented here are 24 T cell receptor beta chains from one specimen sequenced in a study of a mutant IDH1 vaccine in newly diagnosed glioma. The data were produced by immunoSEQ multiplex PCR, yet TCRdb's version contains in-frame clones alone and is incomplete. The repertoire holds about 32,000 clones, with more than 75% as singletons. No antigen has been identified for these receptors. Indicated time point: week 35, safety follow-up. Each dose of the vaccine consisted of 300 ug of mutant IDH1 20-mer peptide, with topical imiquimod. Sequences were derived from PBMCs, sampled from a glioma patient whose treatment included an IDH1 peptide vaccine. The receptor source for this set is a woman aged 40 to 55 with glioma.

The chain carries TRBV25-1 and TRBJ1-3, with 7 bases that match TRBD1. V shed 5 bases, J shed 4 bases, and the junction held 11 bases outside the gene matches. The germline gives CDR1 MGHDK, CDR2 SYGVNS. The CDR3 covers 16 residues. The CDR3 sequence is CASSNWGTEDGNTIYF. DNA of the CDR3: TGTGCCAGCAGTAACTGGGGGACAGAAGACGGAAACACCATATATTTT.

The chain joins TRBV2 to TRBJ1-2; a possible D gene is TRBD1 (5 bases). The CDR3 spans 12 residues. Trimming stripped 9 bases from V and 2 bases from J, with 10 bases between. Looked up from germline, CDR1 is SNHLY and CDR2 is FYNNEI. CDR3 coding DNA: TGTGCCAGTGCGCGGACAAACTATGGCTACACCTTC. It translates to CASARTNYGYTF.

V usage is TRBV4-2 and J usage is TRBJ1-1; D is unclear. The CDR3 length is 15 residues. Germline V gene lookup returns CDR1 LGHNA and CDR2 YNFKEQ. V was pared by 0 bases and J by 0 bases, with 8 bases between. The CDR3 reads CASSQEARLNTEAFF. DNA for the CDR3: TGTGCCAGCAGCCAAGAAGCCAGGTTGAACACTGAAGCTTTCTTT.

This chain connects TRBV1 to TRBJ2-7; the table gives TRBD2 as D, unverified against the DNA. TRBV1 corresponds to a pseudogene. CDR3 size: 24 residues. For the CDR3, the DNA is TGCACCAGCAGCCAAGATCGGAGTGGCACAGTGGTGACTAGCGGGGGTGTAAGCTCCTACGAGCAGTACTTC. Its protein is CTSSQDRSGTVVTSGGVSSYEQYF.

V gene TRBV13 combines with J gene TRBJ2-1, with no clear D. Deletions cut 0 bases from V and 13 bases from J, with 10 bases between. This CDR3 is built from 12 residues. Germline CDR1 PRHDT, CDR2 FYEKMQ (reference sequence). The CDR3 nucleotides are TGTGCCAGCAGCTTAGGGAGTCCGATACAGTTCTTC. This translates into CASSLGSPIQFF.

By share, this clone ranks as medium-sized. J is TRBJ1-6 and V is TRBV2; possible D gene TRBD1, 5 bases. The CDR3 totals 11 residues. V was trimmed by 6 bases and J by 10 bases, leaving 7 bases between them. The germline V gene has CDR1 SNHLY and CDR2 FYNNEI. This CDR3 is CASSGASPLHF. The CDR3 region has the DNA TGTGCCAGCAGCGGGGCGTCACCCCTCCACTTT.

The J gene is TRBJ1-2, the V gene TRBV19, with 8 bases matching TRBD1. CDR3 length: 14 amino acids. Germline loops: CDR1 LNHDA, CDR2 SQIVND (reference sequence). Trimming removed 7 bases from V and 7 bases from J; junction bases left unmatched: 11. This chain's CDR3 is CASILTGDSPGYTF. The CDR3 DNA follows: TGTGCCAGTATCCTGACAGGGGACTCCCCTGGCTACACCTTC.

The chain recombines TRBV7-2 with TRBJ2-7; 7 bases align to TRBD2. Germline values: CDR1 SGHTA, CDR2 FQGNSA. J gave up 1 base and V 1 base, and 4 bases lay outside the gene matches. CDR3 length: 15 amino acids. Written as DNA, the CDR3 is TGTGCCAGCAGCTTAGGACTAGCAGTTTCCTACGAGCAGTACTTC. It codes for CASSLGLAVSYEQYF.

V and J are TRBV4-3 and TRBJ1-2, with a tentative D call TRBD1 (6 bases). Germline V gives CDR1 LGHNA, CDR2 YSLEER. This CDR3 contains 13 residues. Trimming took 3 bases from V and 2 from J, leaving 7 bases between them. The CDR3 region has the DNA TGCGCCAGCAGCCACCAGGGGAACTATGGCTACACCTTC. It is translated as CASSHQGNYGYTF.

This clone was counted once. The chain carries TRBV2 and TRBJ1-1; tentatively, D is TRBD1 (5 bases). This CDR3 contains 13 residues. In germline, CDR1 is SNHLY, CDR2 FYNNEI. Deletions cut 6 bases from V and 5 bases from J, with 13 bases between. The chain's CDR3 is CASRLGGRTEAFF. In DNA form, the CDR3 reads TGTGCCAGCAGGCTGGGGGGAAGAACTGAAGCTTTCTTT.

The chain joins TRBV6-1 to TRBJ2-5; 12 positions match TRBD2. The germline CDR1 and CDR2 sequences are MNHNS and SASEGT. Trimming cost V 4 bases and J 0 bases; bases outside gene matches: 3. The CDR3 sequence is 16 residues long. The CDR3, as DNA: TGTGCCAGCAGTGCAGGACTAGCGGGGTACCAAGAGACCCAGTACTTC. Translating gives CASSAGLAGYQETQYF.

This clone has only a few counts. The CDR3: CASSEYSGEETQYF. CDR3 in DNA: TGTGCCAGCAGCGAGTACAGTGGGGAAGAGACCCAGTACTTC. V and J are TRBV9 and TRBJ2-5; D is undetermined. CDR1 and CDR2 from the germline V gene are SGDLS and YYNGEE. The V end lost 3 bases, the J end lost 3 bases, and 12 bases lay between the germline ends. The CDR3 contains 14 residues.

CDR3 DNA: TGTGCCAGCAGCTTAGGGGGACAGGGGATCCAAGAGACCCAGTACTTC. Protein sequence: CASSLGGQGIQETQYF. The genes are TRBV13 and TRBJ2-5; the match to TRBD1 covers 10 bases. J lost 1 base, V lost 0 bases, and 2 bases had no gene match. The CDR3 consists of 16 residues. Germline-derived CDR1 and CDR2 are PRHDT and FYEKMQ (reference sequence).

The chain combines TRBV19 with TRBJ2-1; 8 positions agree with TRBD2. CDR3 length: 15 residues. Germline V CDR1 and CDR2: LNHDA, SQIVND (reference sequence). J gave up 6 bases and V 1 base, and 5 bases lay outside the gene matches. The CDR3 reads CASSIAGGHLNEQFF. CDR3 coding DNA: TGTGCCAGTAGTATAGCGGGGGGGCATCTCAATGAGCAGTTCTTC.

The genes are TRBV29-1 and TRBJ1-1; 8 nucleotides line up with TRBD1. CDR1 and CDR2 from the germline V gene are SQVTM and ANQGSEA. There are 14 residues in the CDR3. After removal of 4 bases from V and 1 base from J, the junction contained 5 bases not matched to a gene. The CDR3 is CSVVPGGQNTEAFF. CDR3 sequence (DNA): TGCAGCGTTGTCCCAGGGGGCCAGAACACTGAAGCTTTCTTT.

The CDR3: CASRRGVGQETQYF. DNA of the CDR3: TGTGCCAGCAGAAGAGGGGTCGGCCAAGAGACCCAGTACTTC. The rearrangement uses TRBV6-5 and TRBJ2-5, with D perhaps assigned TRBD1 or TRBD2 (5 bases each). Germline assignment: CDR1 MNHEY and CDR2 SVGAGI. The CDR3 spans 14 residues. Trimming shortened V by 6 bases and J by 1 base, and 12 bases separated the two germline ends.

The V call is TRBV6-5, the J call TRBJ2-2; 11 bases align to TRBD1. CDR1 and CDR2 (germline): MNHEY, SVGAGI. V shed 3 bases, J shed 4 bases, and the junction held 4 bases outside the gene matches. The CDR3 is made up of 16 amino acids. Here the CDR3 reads CASSYGTGGGTGELFF. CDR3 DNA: TGTGCCAGCAGTTATGGGACAGGGGGTGGCACCGGGGAGCTGTTTTTT.

DNA of the CDR3: TGTGCCAGCAGGAAGATGGGACCTAAAGTCGGTAATGAAAAACTGTTTTTT. This translates into CASRKMGPKVGNEKLFF. The chain uses TRBV21-1 and TRBJ1-4. TRBV21-1 corresponds to a pseudogene. CDR3 length equals 17 residues.

CDR3 coding DNA: TGCGCCAGCAGCCCCCCGGGACAGGTTCTCTGGCCCCAGCATTTT. This codes for CASSPPGQVLWPQHF. V gene TRBV10-1 combines with J gene TRBJ1-5; 8 positions match TRBD1. The CDR3 covers 15 residues. CDR1 WNHNN and CDR2 SYGVQD come from the germline V gene (reference sequence). V shed 6 bases and J 9 bases; nucleotides not matched to a gene: 13.

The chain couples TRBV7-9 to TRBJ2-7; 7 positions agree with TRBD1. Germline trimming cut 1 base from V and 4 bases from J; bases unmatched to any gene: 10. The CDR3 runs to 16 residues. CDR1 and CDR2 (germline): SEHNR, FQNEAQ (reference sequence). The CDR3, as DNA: TGTGCCAGCAGCTTAGGACAGGGAAAGGCAGCTTACGAGCAGTACTTC. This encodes CASSLGQGKAAYEQYF.

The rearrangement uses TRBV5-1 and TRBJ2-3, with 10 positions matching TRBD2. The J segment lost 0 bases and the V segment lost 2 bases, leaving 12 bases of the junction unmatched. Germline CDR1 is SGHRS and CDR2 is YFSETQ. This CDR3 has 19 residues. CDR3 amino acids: CASSFGLASGGPSTDTQYF. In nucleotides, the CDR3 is TGCGCCAGCAGCTTTGGGTTGGCTAGCGGGGGACCAAGCACAGATACGCAGTATTTT. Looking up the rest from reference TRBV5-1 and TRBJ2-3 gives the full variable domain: KAGVTQTPRYLIKTRGQQVTLSCSPISGHRSVSWYQQTPGQGLQFLFEYFSETQRNKGNFPGRFSGRQFSNSRSEMNVSTLELGDSALYLCASSFGLASGGPSTDTQYFGPGTRLTVL.

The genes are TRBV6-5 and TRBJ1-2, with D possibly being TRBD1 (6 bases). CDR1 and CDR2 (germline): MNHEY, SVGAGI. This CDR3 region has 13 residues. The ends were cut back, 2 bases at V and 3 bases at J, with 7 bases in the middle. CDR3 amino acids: CASSYHRDYGYTF. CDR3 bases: TGTGCCAGCAGTTACCACAGGGACTATGGCTACACCTTC.

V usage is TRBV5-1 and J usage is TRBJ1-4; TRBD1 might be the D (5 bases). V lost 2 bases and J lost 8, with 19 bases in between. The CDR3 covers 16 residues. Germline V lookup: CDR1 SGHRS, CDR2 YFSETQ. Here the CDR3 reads CASSFGATGLGEKLFF. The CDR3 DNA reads TGCGCCAGCAGCTTCGGAGCCACGGGACTCGGCGAAAAACTGTTTTTT.

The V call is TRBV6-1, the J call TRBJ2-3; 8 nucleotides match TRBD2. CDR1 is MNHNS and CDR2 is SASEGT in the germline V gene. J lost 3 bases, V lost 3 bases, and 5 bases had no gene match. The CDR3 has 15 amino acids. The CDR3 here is CASSDLAGNTDTQYF. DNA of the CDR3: TGTGCCAGCAGTGACCTAGCGGGCAATACAGATACGCAGTATTTT.